This entry describes one T cell receptor beta chain. Its antigen is not yet known. It has no much larger one-base neighbor in the sample; base qualities were not kept. Via the germline V gene (reference sequence), CDR1 is MNHEY and CDR2 SMNVEV. The CDR3 runs 13 amino acids, cysteine and phenylalanine included. Only the CDR3 region is kept as DNA, spanning 39 bases read in frame from base 1. Trimming removed 4 bases from V and 6 bases from J, leaving 12 bases between the germline ends. The library was prepared using the immunoSEQ multiplex PCR assay. Under the source paper's analysis protocol: To diagnose cytomegalovirus status from the catalog of TCR beta chain sequences, a statistical classification framework was built. TCRdb re-hosts the immuneACCESS table, in-frame sequences only. Its copies lack some clones; in the studies checked, an unresolved V gene accounts for under half of them, and the cause for the rest is not known. That table is the source of V, J and clone size, and D and trimming were worked out from the DNA. The table for this sample lists over 200,000 clones; around nine tenths of them were counted only once. About 2% of the sample belongs to the ten largest clones.

This entry is derived from a study of cytomegalovirus exposure and HLA in healthy donors (TCRdb year 2017). A note on the overall study: According to a later analysis, one platform produced both the 120 validation repertoires and the 670 or so repertoires of the first cohort. The study aimed to test whether signatures of past pathogen exposure could be identified by cataloging public T cell receptors. Along with the roughly 710-subject first cohort, a separate validation cohort of 120 different subjects was used. To predict cytomegalovirus infection status, the study combined high-throughput TCR immunosequencing, statistical association of individual TCRs with disease status, and machine learning.

Separate from the approximately 700-subject first cohort, the validation cohort of 90 to 150 subjects was the group to which the donors belonged. What the authors observed across the whole study: The classifier was reported to diagnose cytomegalovirus status with high specificity and sensitivity in both the original cohort and the validation cohort. A few of the identified cytomegalovirus-associated TCR beta chains were confirmed in vitro to be specific for cytomegalovirus antigens. A later analysis found that TCRs clustered in the first cohort also tended to co-occur in the roughly 120 validation repertoires, with 94% of cluster scores above 0. Most TCR sequences were observed very rarely across donors, whereas some public TCRs were present in many individuals. According to the authors, the approach could potentially be generalized to other disease states and immunological phenotypes. In the study, some 160 TCR beta chains were listed as associated with cytomegalovirus. The validation cohort had no HLA typing available for a later analysis, so co-occurrence within that cohort was assessed over all 120 repertoires.

The source is a woman younger than 35 in good health and CMV-seropositive. The V gene is TRBV27 and the J gene is TRBJ2-5, with no D gene named confidently. The sequenced sample was PBMCs. The CDR3 reads as follows: CASSSRSVQTQYF. The sequenced DNA is TGTGCCAGCAGTTCCCGGAGCGTTCAGACCCAGTACTTC.